This T cell receptor (beta chain) was documented in a study of tumor-infiltrating lymphocytes in oesophageal squamous cell carcinoma. A single record per CDR3 protein comes from TCRdb applying MiXCR to the reads. Of more than 10,000 distinct CDR3 sequences listed, more than 55% are singletons. Sample: blood. This receptor was obtained from a female donor with esophageal squamous cell carcinoma.

The CDR3 DNA reads TGTGCCAGCAGTCCAGGACAGGGAACCTACAATGAGCAGTTCTTC. Amino acid sequence: CASSPGQGTYNEQFF. The gene calls are TRBV27 and TRBJ2-1; 8 bases are shared with TRBD1. Per the germline V gene, CDR1 is MNHEY and CDR2 is SMNVEV (reference sequence). The CDR3 loop spans 15 amino acids. V lost 5 bases and J lost 2; bases outside the gene matches: 5.